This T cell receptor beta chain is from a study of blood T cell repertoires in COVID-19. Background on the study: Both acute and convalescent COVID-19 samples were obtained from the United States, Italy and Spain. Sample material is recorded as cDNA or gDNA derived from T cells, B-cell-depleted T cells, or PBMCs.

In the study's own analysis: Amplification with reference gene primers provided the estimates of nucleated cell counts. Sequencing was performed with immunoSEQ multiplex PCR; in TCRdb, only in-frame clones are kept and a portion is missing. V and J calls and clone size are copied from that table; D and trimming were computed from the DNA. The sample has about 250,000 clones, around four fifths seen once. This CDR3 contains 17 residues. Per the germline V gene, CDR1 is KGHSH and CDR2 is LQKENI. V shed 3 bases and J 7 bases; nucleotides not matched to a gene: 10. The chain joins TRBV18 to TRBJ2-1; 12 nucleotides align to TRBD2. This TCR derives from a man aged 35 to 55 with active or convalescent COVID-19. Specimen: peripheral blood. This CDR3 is CASSPTSGGPGWNEQFF. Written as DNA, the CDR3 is TGTGCCAGCTCACCCACTAGCGGGGGGCCAGGCTGGAATGAGCAGTTCTTC.